The 19 T cell receptor beta chains below were found in one sample sequenced in a study of blood T cell repertoires in COVID-19. The repertoire was sequenced with immunoSEQ multiplex PCR; TCRdb's copy has only in-frame clones and lacks some. The table has 180,000 or so clones, 70% to 80% seen once. Specimen: peripheral blood. The receptors here all came from a man between 45 and 60 years old who had recovered from COVID-19.

The genes are TRBV5-4 and TRBJ2-1; 10 nucleotides agree with TRBD2. V trimming: 4 bases; J trimming: 5 bases; junction bases outside the gene matches: 12. Per germline, CDR1 SGHNT and CDR2 YYREEE (reference sequence). CDR3 size: 17 residues. In DNA form, the CDR3 reads TGTGCCAGCAGCCAGGGACTAGCGAAAGGATTGGACAATGAGCAGTTCTTC. Protein: CASSQGLAKGLDNEQFF.

The chain is built from TRBV28 and TRBJ2-3; the match to TRBD2 covers 14 bases. The CDR3 has 17 residues. Germline V lookup: CDR1 MDHEN, CDR2 SYDVKM. V trimming: 5 bases; J trimming: 3 bases; junction bases outside the gene matches: 7. Here the CDR3 DNA reads TGTGCCAGCAGTCAACTGGGACTAGCGGGAGCGACAGATACGCAGTATTTT. This translates into CASSQLGLAGATDTQYF.

This chain joins TRBV19 and TRBJ2-7, with TRBD2 matching over 7 bases. Germline lookup yields CDR1 LNHDA and CDR2 SQIVND (reference sequence). The CDR3 sequence is 14 residues long. The trim removed 3 bases at V and 3 bases at J, leaving 5 bases unmatched. The DNA of the CDR3 is TGTGCCAGTAGTATTCGCGGGAGTCTCTACGAGCAGTACTTC. This codes for CASSIRGSLYEQYF.

The V call is TRBV30, the J call TRBJ1-1; D not resolved. CDR1 is GTSNPN, CDR2 SVGIG, per germline (reference sequence). Trimming removed 5 bases from V and 0 bases from J, with 10 bases in between. The CDR3 totals 13 residues. The CDR3 is CAWGKALNTEAFF. The CDR3 DNA reads TGTGCCTGGGGTAAAGCCTTGAACACTGAAGCTTTCTTT.

This rearrangement joins TRBV5-4 to TRBJ1-2, with a weak D call TRBD1 (6 bases). Germline CDR1 reads SGHNT; CDR2 reads YYREEE (reference sequence). This CDR3 has 13 amino acids. V lost 0 bases and J lost 8, with 11 bases in between. The CDR3 region is CASSLDRDDGYTF. The CDR3, as DNA: TGTGCCAGCAGCTTGGACAGGGACGACGGCTACACCTTC.

The V gene is TRBV19, the J gene TRBJ2-3; TRBD1 matches 8 bases. Germline values: CDR1 LNHDA, CDR2 SQIVND (reference sequence). This CDR3 has 15 residues. V lost 2 bases and J lost 4; bases outside the gene matches: 5. The CDR3 region is CASSIQGAIADTQYF. The CDR3 bases are TGTGCCAGTAGTATACAGGGGGCGATAGCAGATACGCAGTATTTT.

In DNA form, the CDR3 reads TGCGCCAGCAGCCAAGGACGGACAGACCAGGGCACTGAAGCTTTCTTT. Amino acid sequence: CASSQGRTDQGTEAFF. This rearrangement joins TRBV5-1 to TRBJ1-1; tentatively, D is TRBD1 (6 bases). The CDR3 runs 16 residues. V was trimmed by 4 bases and J by 4 bases, leaving 20 bases between them. In germline, CDR1 is SGHRS, CDR2 YFSETQ.

The table lists this clone with a few counts. The chain has TRBV9 and TRBJ1-2; D possibly corresponds to TRBD1 (6 bases). The germline V gene has CDR1 SGDLS and CDR2 YYNGEE. Trimming took off 3 bases at V and 8 bases at J, with 11 bases between the two ends. This CDR3 has 12 residues. The CDR3 spells CASSALQGGYTF. For the CDR3, the DNA is TGTGCCAGCAGCGCCCTACAGGGAGGCTACACCTTC.

The chain is built from TRBV10-3 and TRBJ2-3; 9 nucleotides match TRBD2. This CDR3 is built from 16 residues. Trimming at V came to 5 bases and at J to 11 bases, leaving 17 bases not matched to a gene. CDR1 and CDR2 (germline): ENHRY, SYGVKD. CDR3 nucleotides: TGTGCCATCAGTACCCTCTCGCGGGAGGGCCACATTAGGCAGTATTTT. Translating it yields CAISTLSREGHIRQYF.

This chain joins TRBV3-1 (or the pseudogene TRBV3-2) and TRBJ2-3; 7 bases match TRBD2. V shed 5 bases, J shed 3 bases, and the junction held 5 bases outside the gene matches. The length of the CDR3 is 14 residues. Germline V CDR1 and CDR2: LGHDT, YNNKEL (reference sequence). Here the CDR3 reads CASSETAGTDTQYF. The CDR3 region has the DNA TGTGCCAGCAGCGAGACAGCGGGAACAGATACGCAGTATTTT.

The chain is built from TRBV2 and TRBJ1-3; 8 bases map to TRBD1. Germline values: CDR1 SNHLY, CDR2 FYNNEI. This CDR3 is 15 amino acids long. J lost 1 base, V lost 6 bases, and 5 bases had no gene match. The CDR3 coding sequence is TGTGCCAGCAGACAACAGGGGGTTTCTGGAAACACCATATATTTT. It encodes CASRQQGVSGNTIYF.

The genes are TRBV7-2 and TRBJ2-7; D may be TRBD1 (5 bases). Per the germline V gene, CDR1 is SGHTA and CDR2 is FQGNSA. V shed 5 bases and J shed 6 bases, with 20 bases lying between them. CDR3 length: 15 residues. The CDR3 nucleotides read TGTGCCAGCAGCCCAGGGCCGGGCCCGCGCATCGAGCAGTACTTC. Translating it yields CASSPGPGPRIEQYF.

This clone was picked up a small number of times. The rearrangement uses TRBV6-5 and TRBJ1-2; TRBD1 matches 9 bases. V shed 4 bases, J shed 4 bases, and the junction held 7 bases outside the gene matches. Germline V gives CDR1 MNHEY, CDR2 SVGAGI. This CDR3 has 15 amino acids. CDR3 DNA sequence: TGTGCCAGCAGTTCAAAACAGGGGGCCGGCTATGGCTACACCTTC. Protein sequence: CASSSKQGAGYGYTF.

The rearrangement joins TRBV21-1 to TRBJ2-7; the table's D call of TRBD1 was not tested on the DNA. TRBV21-1 is flagged as a pseudogene. There are 17 residues in the CDR3. The CDR3 region has the DNA TGTGCCAGCAGCAAAGACGGGAGGCGGAGACAGGGGTATGAGCAGTACTTC. The encoded protein is CASSKDGRRRQGYEQYF.

The J gene is TRBJ1-6, the V gene TRBV3-1 (or the pseudogene TRBV3-2); no definite D call. The CDR3 contains 16 residues. Germline CDR1 reads LGHDT; CDR2 reads YNNKEL (reference sequence). The germline V and J ends were trimmed by 0 bases and 8 bases, with 14 bases remaining between them. Here the CDR3 reads CASSQDWRKVDSPLHF. As DNA, the CDR3 is TGTGCCAGCAGCCAAGATTGGCGGAAAGTCGATTCACCCCTCCACTTT.

The rearrangement uses TRBV6-1 and TRBJ2-1, with 8 bases matching TRBD2. CDR3 length equals 13 residues. Germline V gene data show CDR1 as MNHNS and CDR2 as SASEGT. V dropped 3 bases and J dropped 14; count of bases not matched to a gene: 9. CDR3 in amino acids: CASSDQMSGSEFF. In DNA, the CDR3 is TGTGCCAGCAGTGATCAAATGAGCGGGAGTGAGTTCTTC.

V is TRBV19 and J is TRBJ1-2; TRBD1 aligns across 9 bases. The CDR3 totals 14 residues. CDR1 is LNHDA and CDR2 is SQIVND in the germline V gene (reference sequence). V trimming: 7 bases; J trimming: 3 bases; junction bases outside the gene matches: 6. CDR3 nucleotides: TGTGCCAGTAACAAAAGGGACAGGGACTATGGCTACACCTTC. This gives the protein CASNKRDRDYGYTF. The full variable domain, its missing parts supplied by reference TRBV19 and TRBJ1-2, is DGGITQSPKYLFRKEGQNVTLSCEQNLNHDAMYWYRQDPGQGLRLIYYSQIVNDFQKGDIAEGYSVSREKKESFPLTVTSAQKNPTAFYLCASNKRDRDYGYTFGSGTRLTVV.

V usage is TRBV6-5 and J usage is TRBJ2-1; 11 bases align to TRBD1. CDR3 size: 14 residues. Per the germline V gene, CDR1 is MNHEY and CDR2 is SVGAGI. V was pared by 10 bases and J by 4 bases, with 6 bases of the junction left unmatched. CDR3: CATGQGAMYNEQFF. The CDR3 DNA reads TGTGCCACCGGACAGGGGGCTATGTACAATGAGCAGTTCTTC.

V is TRBV27 and J is TRBJ1-1, with 9 bases identical to TRBD1. Losses at the gene ends were 11 bases for V and 4 bases for J; bases not matched to a gene: 23. This CDR3 is built from 18 residues. Germline CDR1 reads MNHEY; CDR2 reads SMNVEV (reference sequence). The CDR3 spells CALRGQGSDGVGLTEAFF. In DNA form, the CDR3 reads TGTGCCCTGCGAGGACAGGGGAGTGACGGGGTGGGTCTCACTGAAGCTTTCTTT.